This T cell receptor (beta chain) stems from a study of shared clonotypes between healthy human individuals. An even split of each subset's genomic DNA across several immunoSEQ plates was performed. The repertoire was sequenced with immunoSEQ multiplex PCR; TCRdb's copy has only in-frame clones and lacks some. The sample has some 2 million clones, about 95% seen once. Germline V gives CDR1 MNHNS, CDR2 SASEGT. V gave up 5 bases and J gave up 4 bases, with 12 bases separating them. The CDR3 runs to 14 residues. Naive-designated CD8 cells lacked CD45RO, were positively enriched for CCR7, and omitted terminally differentiated effector memory CD45RA+ cells. Comments on this clone: Its antigen is as yet unknown.

General study results and limits: Memory subsets had estimated richness that was generally smaller than that of naive subsets.

The sequence was collected from a man younger than 35 in good health. The V gene is TRBV6-1, the J gene TRBJ2-1; the D gene is possibly TRBD1 (6 bases). Input material: naive CD8+ T cells sorted from blood. The CDR3 sequence is CASSLRTEYNEQFF. The DNA of the CDR3 is TGTGCCAGCAGTCTACGGACAGAATACAATGAGCAGTTCTTC.